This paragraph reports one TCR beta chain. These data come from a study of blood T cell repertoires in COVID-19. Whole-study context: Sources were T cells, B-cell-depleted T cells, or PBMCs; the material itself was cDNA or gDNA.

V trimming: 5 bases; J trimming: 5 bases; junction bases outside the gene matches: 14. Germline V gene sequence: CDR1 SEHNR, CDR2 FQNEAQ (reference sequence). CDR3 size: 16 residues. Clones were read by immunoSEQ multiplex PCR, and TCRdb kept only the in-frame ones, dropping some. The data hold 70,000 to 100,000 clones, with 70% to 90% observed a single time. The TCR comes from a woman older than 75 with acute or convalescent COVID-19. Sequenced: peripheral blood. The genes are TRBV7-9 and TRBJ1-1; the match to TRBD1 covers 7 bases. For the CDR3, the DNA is TGTGCCAGCAGCCCTGACCGGGGCAGGGGGAATACTGAAGCTTTCTTT. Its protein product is CASSPDRGRGNTEAFF.